This TCR beta chain was recorded in a study of T cells after posttransplantation cyclophosphamide. TCRdb keeps only in-frame clones here, not all; method: immunoSEQ multiplex PCR. The data show about 22,000 clones, approximately 70% seen once. The ends were cut back, 2 bases at V and 4 bases at J, with 15 bases in the middle. Per the germline V gene, CDR1 is KGHSH and CDR2 is LQKENI. The CDR3 is made up of 16 amino acids. Sequencing was done on a sample of memory CD4+ T cells sorted from PBMCs. The rearrangement joins TRBV18 to TRBJ1-3; D remains unclear. The source is a woman aged 60-75 years in good health, CMV-negative, and a related stem cell transplant donor. The CDR3 DNA is TGTGCCAGCTCACCAATTATAAGTGCTCTAGGAAACACCATATATTTT. Protein sequence: CASSPIISALGNTIYF.